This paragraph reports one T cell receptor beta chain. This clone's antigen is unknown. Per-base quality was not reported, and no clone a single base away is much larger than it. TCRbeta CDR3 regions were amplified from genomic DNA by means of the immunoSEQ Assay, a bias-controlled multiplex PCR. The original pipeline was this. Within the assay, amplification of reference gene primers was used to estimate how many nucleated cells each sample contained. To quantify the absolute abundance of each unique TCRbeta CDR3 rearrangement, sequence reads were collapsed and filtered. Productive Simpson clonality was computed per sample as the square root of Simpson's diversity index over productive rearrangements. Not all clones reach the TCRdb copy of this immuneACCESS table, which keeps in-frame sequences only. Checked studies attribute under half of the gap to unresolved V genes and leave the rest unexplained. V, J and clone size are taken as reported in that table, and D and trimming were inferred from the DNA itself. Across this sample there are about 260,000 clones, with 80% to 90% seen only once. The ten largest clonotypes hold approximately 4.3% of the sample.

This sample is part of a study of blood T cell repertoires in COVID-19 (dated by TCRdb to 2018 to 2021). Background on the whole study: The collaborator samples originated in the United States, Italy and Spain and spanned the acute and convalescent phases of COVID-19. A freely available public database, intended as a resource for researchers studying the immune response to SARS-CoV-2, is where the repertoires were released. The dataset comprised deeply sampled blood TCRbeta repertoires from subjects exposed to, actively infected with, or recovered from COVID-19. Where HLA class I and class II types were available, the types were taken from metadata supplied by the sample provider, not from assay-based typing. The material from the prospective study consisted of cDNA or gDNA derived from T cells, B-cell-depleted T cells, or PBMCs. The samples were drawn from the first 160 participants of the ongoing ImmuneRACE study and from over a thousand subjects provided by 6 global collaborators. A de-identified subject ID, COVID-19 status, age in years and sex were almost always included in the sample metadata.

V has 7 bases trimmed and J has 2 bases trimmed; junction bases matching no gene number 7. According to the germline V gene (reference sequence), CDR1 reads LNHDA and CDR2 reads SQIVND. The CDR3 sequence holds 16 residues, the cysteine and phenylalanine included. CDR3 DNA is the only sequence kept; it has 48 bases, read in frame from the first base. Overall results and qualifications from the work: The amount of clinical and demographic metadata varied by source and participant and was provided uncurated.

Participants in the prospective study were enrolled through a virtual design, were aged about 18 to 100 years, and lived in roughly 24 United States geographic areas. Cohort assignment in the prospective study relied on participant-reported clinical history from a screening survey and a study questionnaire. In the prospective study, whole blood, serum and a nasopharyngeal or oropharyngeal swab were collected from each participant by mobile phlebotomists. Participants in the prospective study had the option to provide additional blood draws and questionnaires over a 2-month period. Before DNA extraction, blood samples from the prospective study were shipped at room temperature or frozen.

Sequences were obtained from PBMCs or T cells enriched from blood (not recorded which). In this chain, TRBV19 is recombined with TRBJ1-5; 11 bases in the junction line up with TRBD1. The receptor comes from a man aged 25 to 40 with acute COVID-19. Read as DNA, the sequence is TGTGCCAGTACGGACAGGGGGCGTTCGGGCAATCAGCCCCAGCATTTT. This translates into CASTDRGRSGNQPQHF.